The T cell receptor beta chain under discussion was sequenced for a study of neoadjuvant anti-PD-1 for oral cavity cancer. The germline gives CDR1 SGHRS, CDR2 YFSETQ. The V segment lost 4 bases and the J segment 10 bases; nucleotides outside the gene matches: 11. The CDR3 is made up of 15 amino acids. Produced via immunoSEQ multiplex PCR; TCRdb's table is partial and in-frame only. This sample has some 15,000 clones, with around two thirds found just once. Remarks on this clone: No antigen is known for it.

Study conclusions and caveats: With a few patients per group, TCR findings need larger cohorts.

The sequence came from a person between 40 and 79 years old with oral cavity squamous cell carcinoma. The V call is TRBV5-1, the J call TRBJ1-6; 7 nucleotides match TRBD1. This specimen consisted of PBMCs, obtained before nivolumab (anti-PD-1) treatment. The DNA for the CDR3 is TGCGCCAGCAGCCCGGTAGAGGGGGCGAGATCACCCCTCCACTTT. Translating it yields CASSPVEGARSPLHF.